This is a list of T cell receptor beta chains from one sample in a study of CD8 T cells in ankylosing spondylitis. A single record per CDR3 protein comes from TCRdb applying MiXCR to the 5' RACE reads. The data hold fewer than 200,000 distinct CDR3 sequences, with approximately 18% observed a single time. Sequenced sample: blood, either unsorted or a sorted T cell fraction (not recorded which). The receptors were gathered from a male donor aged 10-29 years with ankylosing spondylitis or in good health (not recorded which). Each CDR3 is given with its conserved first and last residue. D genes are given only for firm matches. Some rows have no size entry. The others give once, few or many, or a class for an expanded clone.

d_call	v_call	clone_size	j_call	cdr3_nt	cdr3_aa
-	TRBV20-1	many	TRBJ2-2	TGCAGTGCTAGAGACAGACTGGTCCACACCGGGGAGCTGTTTTTT	CSARDRLVHTGELFF
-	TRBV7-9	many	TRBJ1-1	TGTGCCAGCAGCTTAGAGATCACTGAAGCTTTCTTT	CASSLEITEAFF
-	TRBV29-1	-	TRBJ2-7	TGCAGCGTTGTCGGAGGGCAGACCTACGAGCAGTACTTC	CSVVGGQTYEQYF
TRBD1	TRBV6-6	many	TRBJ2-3	TGTGCCAGCAGTCCGGCCGGGACAGGGGATGTGGGCACAGATACGCAGTATTTT	CASSPAGTGDVGTDTQYF
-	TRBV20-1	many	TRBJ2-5	TGCAGTGCTAGAGATACCGGGTTTGAGACCCAGTACTTC	CSARDTGFETQYF
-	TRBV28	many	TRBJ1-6	TGTGCCAGCAGTCTAAACCGGGCCCTGGCGTCACCCCTCCACTTT	CASSLNRALASPLHF
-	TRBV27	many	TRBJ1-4	TGTGCCAGCAGTTTATTAGGTTCCGGGACTCTGTATGAAAAACTGTTTTTT	CASSLLGSGTLYEKLFF
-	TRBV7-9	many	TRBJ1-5	TGTGCCAGCAGCTTAGCAGGGAGTTTCAATCAGCCCCAGCATTTT	CASSLAGSFNQPQHF
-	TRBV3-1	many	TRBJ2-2	TGTGCCAGCAGCCAAGGACACTACACCGGGGAGCTGTTTTTT	CASSQGHYTGELFF
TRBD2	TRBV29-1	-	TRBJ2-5	TGCAGCGTTGATGCCCCGACTAGCTCACTTCTATTAGAGACCCAGTACTTC	CSVDAPTSSLLLETQYF
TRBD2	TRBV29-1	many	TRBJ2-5	TGCAGCGTCGGGACTACTCAAGAGACCCAGTACTTC	CSVGTTQETQYF
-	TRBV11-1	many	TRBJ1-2	TGTGCCAGCAGCTTAGGTTTATCGGACTATGGCTACACCTTC	CASSLGLSDYGYTF
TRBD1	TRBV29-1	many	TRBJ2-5	TGCAGCGTCCCCGAGGGGGCCCAAGAGACCCAGTACTTC	CSVPEGAQETQYF
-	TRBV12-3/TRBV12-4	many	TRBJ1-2	TGTGCCAGCAGTTCACAGGGAGTAGGCTATGGCTACACCTTC	CASSSQGVGYGYTF
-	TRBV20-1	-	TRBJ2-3	TGCAGTGCTGCGGAGACTGCCGTGCGGGCGGATACGCAGTATTTT	CSAAETAVRADTQYF
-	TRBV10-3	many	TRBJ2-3	TGTGCCATCAGTGACGTGGGAAGGCCCGGAGATACGCAGTATTTT	CAISDVGRPGDTQYF
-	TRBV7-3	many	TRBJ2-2	TGTGCCAGCAGCTTAGCAGGGACCGGCGGGGAGCTGTTTTTT	CASSLAGTGGELFF
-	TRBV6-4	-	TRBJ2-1	TGTGCCAGCAGTCAACGGACAGACTCCTACAATGAGCAGTTCTTC	CASSQRTDSYNEQFF
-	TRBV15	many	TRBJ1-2	TGTGCCACCAGCAGAGATTCCGCAGGTTTTTATGGCTACACCTTC	CATSRDSAGFYGYTF
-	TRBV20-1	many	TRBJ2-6	TGCAGTGCTACCGACGGGGCCAACGTCCTGACTTTC	CSATDGANVLTF
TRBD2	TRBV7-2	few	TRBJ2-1	TGTGCCAGCACGATAGCGGGAGGAGTCAATGAGCAGTTCTTC	CASTIAGGVNEQFF
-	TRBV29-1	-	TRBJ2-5	TGCAGCGCGGGGGGACAGCAAGAGACCCAGTACTTC	CSAGGQQETQYF
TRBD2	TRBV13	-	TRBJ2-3	TGTGCCAGCAGCGCCTACACCCGGACTAGCGGGAGGAGGGGCACAGATACGCAGTATTTT	CASSAYTRTSGRRGTDTQYF
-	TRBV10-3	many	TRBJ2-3	TGTGCCACTCGGGACTCCATTTCCCTGGCAGATACGCAGTATTTT	CATRDSISLADTQYF
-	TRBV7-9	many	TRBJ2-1	TGTGCCAGCATAGGGGGGAACTACAATGAGCAGTTCTTC	CASIGGNYNEQFF
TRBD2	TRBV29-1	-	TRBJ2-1	TGCAGCGTTTCCAAAAGCGGGAGCTTGGCGTTCTTC	CSVSKSGSLAFF
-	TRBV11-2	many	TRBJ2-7	TGTGCCAGCAGCTTAGGTGGGACGGTGACTAGCTCCTACGAGCAGTACTTC	CASSLGGTVTSSYEQYF
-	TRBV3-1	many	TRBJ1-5	TGTGCCAGCAGCCAAGTTTCCGGGATGAATCAGCCCCAGCATTTT	CASSQVSGMNQPQHF
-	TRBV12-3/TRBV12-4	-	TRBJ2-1	TGTGCCAGCACCACCCCGGGACTGCAGTTCTTC	CASTTPGLQFF
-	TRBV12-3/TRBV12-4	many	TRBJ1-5	TGTGCCAGCAGTTTAGCGGTCGGAGGGAGGAATCAGCCCCAGCATTTT	CASSLAVGGRNQPQHF
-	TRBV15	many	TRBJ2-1	TGTGCCACCAGCAGAGATAATAGCGGATACTACAATGAGCAGTTCTTC	CATSRDNSGYYNEQFF
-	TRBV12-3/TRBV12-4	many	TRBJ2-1	TGTGCCAGCAGTACCCCTCCGAGGACCTACAATGAGCAGTTCTTC	CASSTPPRTYNEQFF
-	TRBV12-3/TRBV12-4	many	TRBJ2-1	TGTGCCAGCAGCCAGACTCATACCTACAATGAGCAGTTCTTC	CASSQTHTYNEQFF
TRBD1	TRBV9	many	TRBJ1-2	TGTGCCAGCAGCTCCAACAGGGGTGGAGGGGGCTACACCTTC	CASSSNRGGGGYTF
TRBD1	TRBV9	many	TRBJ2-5	TGTGCCAGCAGCGTAGACCGATCGACAGGGTTGGAGACCCAGTACTTC	CASSVDRSTGLETQYF
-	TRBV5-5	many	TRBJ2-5	TGTGCCAGCAGCCGTTATTTGGGACCGACCCCGGGAGAGACCCAGTACTTC	CASSRYLGPTPGETQYF
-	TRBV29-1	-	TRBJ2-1	TGCAGCGTCGCCGGGTTGGGGAGCATCGGTGAGCAGTTCTTC	CSVAGLGSIGEQFF
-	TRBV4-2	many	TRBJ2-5	TGTGCCAGCAGCAATCCGCTTGTAGGCGAGACCCAGTACTTC	CASSNPLVGETQYF
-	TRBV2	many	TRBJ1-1	TGTGCCAGCGTCGGGGTGGCGAACACTGAAGCTTTCTTT	CASVGVANTEAFF
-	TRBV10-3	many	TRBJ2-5	TGTGCCATCAGTCGGAGTAGCGATGAGACCCAGTACTTC	CAISRSSDETQYF
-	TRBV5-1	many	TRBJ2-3	TGCGCCAGCAGCCCGGGGGGCTCAGATACGCAGTATTTT	CASSPGGSDTQYF
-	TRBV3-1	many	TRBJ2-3	TGTGCCAGCAGCCACGCCTCATCGGCGGGTCCAGATACGCAGTATTTT	CASSHASSAGPDTQYF
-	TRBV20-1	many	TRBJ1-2	TGCAGTGCTAGAGTCCACGGCTACACCTTC	CSARVHGYTF
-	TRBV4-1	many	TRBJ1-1	TGCGCCAGCAGCCAAGATGGTGGACAGAACATGAACACTGAAGCTTTCTTT	CASSQDGGQNMNTEAFF
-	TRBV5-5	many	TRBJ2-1	TGTGCCAGCAGCTTACTAGTTAATGAGCAGTTCTTC	CASSLLVNEQFF
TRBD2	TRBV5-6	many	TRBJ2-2	TGTGCCAGCAGCCGGACTAGCGGGAGGAGGGACACCGGGGAGCTGTTTTTT	CASSRTSGRRDTGELFF
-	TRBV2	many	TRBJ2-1	TGTGCCAGCAGTGAAAGGGTCCAGGGAGTCTACAATGAGCAGTTCTTC	CASSERVQGVYNEQFF
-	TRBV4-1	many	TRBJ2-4	TGCGCCAGCAGCCACCTCGGGACATTAGGCGCCAAAAACATTCAGTACTTC	CASSHLGTLGAKNIQYF
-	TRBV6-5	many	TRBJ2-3	TGTGCCAGCAGTTACTCGAGGTCGGCAGGACCAGATACGCAGTATTTT	CASSYSRSAGPDTQYF
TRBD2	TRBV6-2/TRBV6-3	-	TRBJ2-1	TGTGCCAGCAGCCGTGGGAGGGGTCGGTCTCCTTACAATGAGCAGTTCTTC	CASSRGRGRSPYNEQFF
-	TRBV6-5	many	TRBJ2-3	TGTGCCAGCAGTTATACCCCCCTCACAGATACGCAGTATTTT	CASSYTPLTDTQYF